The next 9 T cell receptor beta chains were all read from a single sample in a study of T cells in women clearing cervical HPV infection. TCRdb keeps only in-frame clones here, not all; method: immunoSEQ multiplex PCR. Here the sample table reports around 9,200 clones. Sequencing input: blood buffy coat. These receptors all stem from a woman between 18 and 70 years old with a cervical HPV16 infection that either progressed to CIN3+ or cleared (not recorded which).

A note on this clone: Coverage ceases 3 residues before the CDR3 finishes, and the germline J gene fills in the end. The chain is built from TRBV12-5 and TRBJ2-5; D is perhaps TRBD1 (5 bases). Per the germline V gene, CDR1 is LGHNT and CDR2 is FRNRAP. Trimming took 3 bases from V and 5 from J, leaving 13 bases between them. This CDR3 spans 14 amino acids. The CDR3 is CASGLGGRAETQYF. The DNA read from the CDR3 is TGTGCTAGTGGTTTAGGTGGCAGGGCCGAGACC. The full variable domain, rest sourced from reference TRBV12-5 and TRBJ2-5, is DARVTQTPRHKVTEMGQEVTMRCQPILGHNTVFWYRQTMMQGLELLAYFRNRAPLDDSGMPKDRFSAEMPDATLATLKIQPSEPRDSAVYFCASGLGGRAETQYFGPGTRLLVL.

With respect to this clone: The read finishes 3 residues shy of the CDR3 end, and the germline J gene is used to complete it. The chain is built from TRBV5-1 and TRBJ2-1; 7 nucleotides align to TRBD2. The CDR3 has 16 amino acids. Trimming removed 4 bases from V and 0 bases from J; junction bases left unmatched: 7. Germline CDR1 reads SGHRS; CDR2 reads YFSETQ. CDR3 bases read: TGCGCCAGCAGCCCCGGAGCGGGGCTCTCCTACAATGAG. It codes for CASSPGAGLSYNE. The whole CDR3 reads CASSPGAGLSYNEQFF. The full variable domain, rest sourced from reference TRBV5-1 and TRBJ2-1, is KAGVTQTPRYLIKTRGQQVTLSCSPISGHRSVSWYQQTPGQGLQFLFEYFSETQRNKGNFPGRFSGRQFSNSRSEMNVSTLELGDSALYLCASSPGAGLSYNEQFFGPGTRLTVL.

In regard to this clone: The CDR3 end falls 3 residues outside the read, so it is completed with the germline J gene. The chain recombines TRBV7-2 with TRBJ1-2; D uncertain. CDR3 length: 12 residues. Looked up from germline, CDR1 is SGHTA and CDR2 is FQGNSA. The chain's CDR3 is CASSLDVGGYTF. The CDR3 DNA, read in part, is TGTGCCAGCAGCTTAGATGTAGGGGGC. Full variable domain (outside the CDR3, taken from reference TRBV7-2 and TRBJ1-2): GAGVSQSPSNKVTEKGKDVELRCDPISGHTALYWYRQSLGQGLEFLIYFQGNSAPDKSGLPSDRFSAERTGGSVSTLTIQRTQQEDSAVYLCASSLDVGGYTFGSGTRLTVV.

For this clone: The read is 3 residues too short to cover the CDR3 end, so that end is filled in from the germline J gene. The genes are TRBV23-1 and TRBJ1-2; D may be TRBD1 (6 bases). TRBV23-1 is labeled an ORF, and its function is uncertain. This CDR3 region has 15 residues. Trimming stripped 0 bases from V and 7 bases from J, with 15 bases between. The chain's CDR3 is CASSQSGTRLSGYTF. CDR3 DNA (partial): TGCGCCAGCAGTCAATCAGGGACAAGATTGAGTGGC.

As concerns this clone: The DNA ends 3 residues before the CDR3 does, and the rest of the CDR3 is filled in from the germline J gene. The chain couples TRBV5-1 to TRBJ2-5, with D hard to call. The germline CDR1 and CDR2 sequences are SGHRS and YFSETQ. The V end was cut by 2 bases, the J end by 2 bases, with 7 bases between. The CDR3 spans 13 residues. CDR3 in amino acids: CASSFSSQETQYF. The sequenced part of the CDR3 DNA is TGCGCCAGCAGCTTCTCCAGTCAAGAGACC. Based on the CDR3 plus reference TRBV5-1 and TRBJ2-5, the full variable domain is KAGVTQTPRYLIKTRGQQVTLSCSPISGHRSVSWYQQTPGQGLQFLFEYFSETQRNKGNFPGRFSGRQFSNSRSEMNVSTLELGDSALYLCASSFSSQETQYFGPGTRLLVL.

The covered CDR3 bases are TGTGCCAGCAGTCACCCGGGATGGCGGGGGATCAATGAG. This encodes CASSHPGWRGINE. The whole CDR3 region reads CASSHPGWRGINEQFF. This chain links TRBV6-2 or TRBV6-3 with TRBJ2-1; 7 bases are shared with TRBD2. The read comes to an end 3 residues before the CDR3 does, leaving the germline J gene to fill in the end. From germline, CDR1 is MNHEY and CDR2 SVGEGT. The V gene end was trimmed by 5 bases and the J gene end by 6 bases; junction bases not matched to a gene: 13. This CDR3 has 16 amino acids.

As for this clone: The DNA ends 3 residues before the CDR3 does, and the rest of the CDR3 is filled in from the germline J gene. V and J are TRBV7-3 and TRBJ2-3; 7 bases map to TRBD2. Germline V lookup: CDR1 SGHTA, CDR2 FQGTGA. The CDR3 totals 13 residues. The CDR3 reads CASSLGRERTQYF. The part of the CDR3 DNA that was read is TGTGCCAGCAGCTTAGGGAGGGAGCGGACG.

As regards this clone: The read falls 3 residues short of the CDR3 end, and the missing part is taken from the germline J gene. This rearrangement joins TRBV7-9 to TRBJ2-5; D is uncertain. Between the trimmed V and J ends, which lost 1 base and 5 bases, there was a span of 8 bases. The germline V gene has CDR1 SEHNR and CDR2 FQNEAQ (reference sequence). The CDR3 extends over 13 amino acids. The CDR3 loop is CASSLGLRETQYF. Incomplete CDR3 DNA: TGTGCCAGCAGCTTAGGGTTACGGGAGACC.

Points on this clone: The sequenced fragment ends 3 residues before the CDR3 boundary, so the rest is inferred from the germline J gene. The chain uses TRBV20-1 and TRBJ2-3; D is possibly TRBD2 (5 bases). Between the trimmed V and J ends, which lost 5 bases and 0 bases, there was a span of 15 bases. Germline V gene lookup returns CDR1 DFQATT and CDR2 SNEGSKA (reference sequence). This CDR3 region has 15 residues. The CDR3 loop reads CSAGFLAFSTDTQYF. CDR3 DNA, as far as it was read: TGCAGTGCTGGATTCCTAGCATTTAGCACAGATACG.